These 9 T cell receptor beta chains were all obtained from the same sample, sequenced in a study of blood T cell repertoires in COVID-19. Sequencing was performed with immunoSEQ multiplex PCR; in TCRdb, only in-frame clones are kept and a portion is missing. The repertoire holds about 140,000 clones, with almost 85% as singletons. Sequencing was done on a sample of PBMCs or T cells enriched from blood (not recorded which). Receptor source: a man aged 40-49 years with acute COVID-19.

The chain employs TRBV5-6 and TRBJ1-5; 9 nucleotides line up with TRBD1. The V gene's germline CDR1 is SGHDT and CDR2 YYEEEE. With 1 base clipped from V and 7 bases from J, the junction kept 9 bases outside the gene matches. The CDR3 runs to 16 residues. CDR3 coding DNA: TGTGCCAGCAGCTTGCGGGAACAGGGGGCACGGCAGCCCCAGCATTTT. It translates to CASSLREQGARQPQHF.

The rearrangement links TRBV29-1 to TRBJ1-3; weak D call: TRBD1 (5 bases). The CDR3 spans 13 residues. Germline CDR1 SQVTM, CDR2 ANQGSEA. V dropped 7 bases and J dropped 7 bases, with 17 bases sitting between them. The CDR3 region is CSAESGEWNTIYF. CDR3 in DNA: TGCAGCGCAGAATCGGGGGAATGGAACACCATATATTTT.

The chain carries TRBV6-2 or TRBV6-3 and TRBJ2-3; 11 bases map to TRBD1. This CDR3 is built from 16 residues. V lost 0 bases to trimming and J lost 4 bases; unmatched junction nucleotides: 3. Germline V gene lookup returns CDR1 MNHEY and CDR2 SVGEGT. CDR3 bases: TGTGCCAGCAGTTACTCGGGACAGGGGGTTTCAGATACGCAGTATTTT. Encoded protein: CASSYSGQGVSDTQYF.

This clone was seen only once. The rearrangement joins TRBV7-9 to TRBJ2-1; D perhaps matches TRBD2 (5 bases). V lost 5 bases and J 8 bases, leaving 22 bases between the germline ends. This CDR3 comprises 16 residues. Germline CDR1 SEHNR, CDR2 FQNEAQ (reference sequence). The CDR3 bases are TGTGCCAGCAGCCCCCGCCCTGGACTTCGTATCGATGAGCAGTTCTTC. This encodes CASSPRPGLRIDEQFF. Full variable domain (missing parts from reference TRBV7-9 and TRBJ2-1): DTGVSQNPRHKITKRGQNVTFRCDPISEHNRLYWYRQTLGQGPEFLTYFQNEAQLEKSRLLSDRFSAERPKGSFSTLEIQRTEQGDSAMYLCASSPRPGLRIDEQFFGPGTRLTVL.

The J gene is TRBJ1-2, the V gene TRBV30, with no clear D. V lost 4 bases to trimming and J lost 2 bases, with 11 bases between them. This CDR3 has 13 residues. Germline V gene sequence: CDR1 GTSNPN, CDR2 SVGIG (reference sequence). CDR3 region: CAWNSERNYGYTF. CDR3 DNA: TGTGCCTGGAATTCAGAGCGAAACTATGGCTACACCTTC. Supplemented by reference TRBV30 and TRBJ1-2, the full variable domain reads SQTIHQWPATLVQPVGSPLSLECTVEGTSNPNLYWYRQAAGRGLQLLFYSVGIGQISSEVPQNLSASRPQDRQFILSSKKLLLSDSGFYLCAWNSERNYGYTFGSGTRLTVV.

The chain carries TRBV6-2 or TRBV6-3 and TRBJ2-2; 7 bases fit TRBD1. V dropped 5 bases and J dropped 3; count of bases not matched to a gene: 6. Germline V gives CDR1 MNHEY, CDR2 SVGEGT. This CDR3 has 15 residues. CDR3 loop: CASSPGQPHTGELFF. Written as DNA, the CDR3 is TGTGCCAGCAGTCCGGGACAGCCCCACACCGGGGAGCTGTTTTTT.

The chain uses TRBV4-1 and TRBJ2-7; TRBD2 is a possible D gene (6 bases). This CDR3 is 14 amino acids long. The germline V and J ends were trimmed by 2 bases and 4 bases, with 12 bases remaining between them. CDR1 and CDR2 (germline): MGHRA, YSYEKL. CDR3 residues: CASSQTGSEYEQYF. The DNA for the CDR3 is TGCGCCAGCAGCCAAACCGGGAGTGAGTACGAGCAGTACTTC.

In this sample, this clone turned up once. V gene TRBV28 combines with J gene TRBJ1-2, with D uncertain. The CDR3 is 14 residues long. Deletions cut 3 bases from V and 6 bases from J, with 14 bases between. Per germline, CDR1 MDHEN and CDR2 SYDVKM. The CDR3 bases are TGTGCCAGCAGTTTTATGGCCCCGGGGAATGGCTACACCTTC. This sequence encodes CASSFMAPGNGYTF.

The chain combines TRBV7-9 with TRBJ2-5, with D maybe TRBD1 (6 bases). The germline CDR1 and CDR2 sequences are SEHNR and FQNEAQ (reference sequence). V was shortened by 6 bases and J by 1 base, with 12 bases between the two germline ends. The CDR3 runs 14 residues. CDR3 sequence: CASSSTGIQETQYF. The CDR3 DNA reads TGTGCCAGCAGTTCTACAGGGATCCAAGAGACCCAGTACTTC.